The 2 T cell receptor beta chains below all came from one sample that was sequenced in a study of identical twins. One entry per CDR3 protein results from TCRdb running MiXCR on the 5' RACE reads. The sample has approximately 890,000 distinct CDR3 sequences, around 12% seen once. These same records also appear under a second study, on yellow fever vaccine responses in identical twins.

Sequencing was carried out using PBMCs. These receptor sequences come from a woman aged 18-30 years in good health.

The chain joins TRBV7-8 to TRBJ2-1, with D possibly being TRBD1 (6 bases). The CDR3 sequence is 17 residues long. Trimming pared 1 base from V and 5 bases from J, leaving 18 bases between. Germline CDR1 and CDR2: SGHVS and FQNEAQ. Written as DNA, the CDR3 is TGTGCCAGCAGCTTAGTAATCCCTAGGGGGTTAAACAATGAGCAGTTCTTC. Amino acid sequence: CASSLVIPRGLNNEQFF.

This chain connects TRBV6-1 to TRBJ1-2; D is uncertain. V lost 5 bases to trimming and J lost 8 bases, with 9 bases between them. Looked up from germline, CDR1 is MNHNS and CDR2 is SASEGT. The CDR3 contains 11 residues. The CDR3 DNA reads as TGTGCCAGCAGTTATCACAACGGCTACACCTTC. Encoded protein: CASSYHNGYTF.